This T cell receptor (beta chain) was observed in a study of shared clonotypes between healthy human individuals. The assay was immunoSEQ multiplex PCR, and TCRdb's table has in-frame clones only and misses some. The sample records approximately 500,000 clones, roughly 79% being singletons. The clonotype comes from a woman between 35 and 50 years old in good health. Some clones in this sample may be carry-over from other donors' samples. The sample comprised PBMCs.

The CDR3 loop is CSVRQATQETQYF. CDR3 sequence (DNA): TGCAGCGTGCGACAGGCTACCCAAGAGACCCAGTACTTC. V gene TRBV29-1 combines with J gene TRBJ2-5; D possibly corresponds to TRBD1 (6 bases). Germline V CDR1 and CDR2: SQVTM, ANQGSEA. This CDR3 comprises 13 residues. The V gene lost 6 bases and the J gene lost 1 base, with 12 bases spanning the gap.